One and the same sample provided the 25 T cell receptor beta chains below, sequenced in a study of OX40 agonist ivuxolimab in advanced cancers. The table came from immunoSEQ multiplex PCR; TCRdb's copy has only in-frame clones and leaves some out. The sample consists of 42,000 or so clones, around nine tenths of them appearing once. The input for sequencing was CD4+ or CD8+ T cells sorted from blood, taken in a trial of the OX40 agonist ivuxolimab. These receptors were obtained from an adult with an advanced solid tumor such as melanoma, head and neck, liver or kidney cancer.

The V call is TRBV6-1, the J call TRBJ1-1; the D is unclear. The germline V and J ends were trimmed by 6 bases and 1 base, with 6 bases remaining between them. The germline CDR1 and CDR2 sequences are MNHNS and SASEGT. The CDR3 totals 12 residues. The CDR3 loop reads CASSDRNTEAFF. For the CDR3, the DNA is TGTGCCAGCAGCGATAGGAACACTGAAGCTTTCTTT.

This chain links TRBV30 with TRBJ2-1; D possibly corresponds to TRBD2 (5 bases). The CDR3 has 14 amino acids. Trimming pared 8 bases from V and 8 bases from J, leaving 22 bases between. Germline V lookup: CDR1 GTSNPN, CDR2 SVGIG (reference sequence). CDR3 amino acids: CARGTYNSGYEQFF. DNA for the CDR3: TGTGCCCGGGGAACTTACAACTCGGGATATGAGCAGTTCTTC.

This clone has only a few counts. This rearrangement joins TRBV29-1 to TRBJ1-3; D is unclear. Looked up from germline, CDR1 is SQVTM and CDR2 is ANQGSEA. There are 16 residues in the CDR3. Between the trimmed V and J ends, which lost 5 bases and 1 base, there was a span of 18 bases. CDR3 bases: TGCAGCGTTCTCGTAATGCGAGGCCCATCTGGAAACACCATATATTTT. This encodes CSVLVMRGPSGNTIYF.

The rearrangement joins TRBV11-3 to TRBJ2-2, with D unresolved. The CDR3 contains 13 residues. Germline CDR1 reads SGHNT; CDR2 reads YENEEA. V lost 5 bases to trimming and J lost 5 bases, with 9 bases between them. The CDR3 region is CASSPTVTGELFF. The CDR3 DNA follows: TGTGCCAGCAGCCCTACAGTGACCGGGGAGCTGTTTTTT. The variable domain in full, with the rest retrieved from reference TRBV11-3 and TRBJ2-2, is EAGVVQSPRYKIIEKKQPVAFWCNPISGHNTLYWYLQNLGQGPELLIRYENEEAVDDSQLPKDRFSAERLKGVDSTLKIQPAELGDSAVYLCASSPTVTGELFFGEGSRLTVL.

The chain carries TRBV6-1 and TRBJ2-7; D might be TRBD1 (6 bases). This CDR3 has 13 residues. V lost 8 bases, J lost 5 bases, and 16 bases lay in between. Germline V CDR1 and CDR2: MNHNS, SASEGT. CDR3: CASGTGHFNEQYF. The CDR3 nucleotides read TGTGCCAGCGGTACGGGACACTTCAACGAGCAGTACTTC.

The chain employs TRBV9 and TRBJ2-7, with D perhaps given as TRBD1 or TRBD2 (6 bases each). The V gene lost 0 bases and the J gene lost 13 bases, with 14 bases spanning the gap. The CDR3 covers 12 residues. Germline values: CDR1 SGDLS, CDR2 YYNGEE. The CDR3 bases are TGTGCCAGCAGCGTAGGGGAAGGGGGGCCCTACTTC. It codes for CASSVGEGGPYF.

This chain joins TRBV2 and TRBJ2-7; D is unclear. CDR3 size: 15 residues. Germline values: CDR1 SNHLY, CDR2 FYNNEI. V was cut by 7 bases and J by 4 bases, with 20 bases left in between. The chain's CDR3 is CASKTNGQAVYEQYF. The CDR3 bases are TGTGCCAGCAAGACGAACGGGCAGGCGGTGTACGAGCAGTACTTC.

This chain uses TRBV5-1 with TRBJ1-5, with D maybe TRBD1 (5 bases). Germline CDR1 reads SGHRS; CDR2 reads YFSETQ. The CDR3 runs to 15 residues. Trimming removed 4 bases from V and 4 bases from J, with 15 bases in between. The CDR3 nucleotides are TGCGCCAGCAGCGCGCAGGGCCTACTAAATCAGCCCCAGCATTTT. Amino acids: CASSAQGLLNQPQHF.

This rearrangement joins TRBV6-1 to TRBJ2-7; TRBD2 matches 11 bases. With 6 bases clipped from V and 2 bases from J, the junction kept 6 bases outside the gene matches. The germline gives CDR1 MNHNS, CDR2 SASEGT. This CDR3 has 15 amino acids. The CDR3 reads CASSLTSGGPYEQYF. The CDR3 nucleotides are TGTGCCAGCAGCCTTACTAGCGGGGGACCCTACGAGCAGTACTTC.

V gene TRBV28 combines with J gene TRBJ1-5, with D perhaps TRBD1 (6 bases). This CDR3 has 16 residues. V was shortened by 6 bases and J by 1 base, with 16 bases between the two germline ends. The germline gives CDR1 MDHEN, CDR2 SYDVKM. The CDR3 coding sequence is TGTGCCAGCAGACAACAGGGAAAAGGGAGCAATCAGCCCCAGCATTTT. Translated, it gives CASRQQGKGSNQPQHF.

The CDR3 protein is CASQGSRTDTQYF. The CDR3 region has the DNA TGTGCCAGCCAGGGTAGCCGCACAGATACGCAGTATTTT. The V and J genes are TRBV18 and TRBJ2-3; D may be TRBD1 (5 bases). Trimming took off 8 bases at V and 1 base at J, with 10 bases between the two ends. This CDR3 is 13 amino acids long. CDR1 and CDR2 (germline): KGHSH, LQKENI.

This chain uses TRBV6-1 with TRBJ1-1, with 9 positions matching TRBD1. Losses at the gene ends were 1 base for V and 4 bases for J; bases not matched to a gene: 4. This CDR3 is built from 15 residues. In germline, CDR1 is MNHNS, CDR2 SASEGT. CDR3: CASSEEGQGFTEAFF. CDR3 in DNA: TGTGCCAGCAGTGAAGAAGGACAGGGGTTCACTGAAGCTTTCTTT.

The count of this clone is one. The CDR3 loop reads CASSINSGGDEQYF. In DNA form, the CDR3 reads TGTGCCAGCAGTATCAATAGCGGGGGGGACGAGCAGTACTTC. The J gene is TRBJ2-7, the V gene TRBV13, with 11 positions matching TRBD2. From germline, CDR1 is PRHDT and CDR2 FYEKMQ (reference sequence). The CDR3 spans 14 residues. Unmatched junction bases numbered 6, after V lost 6 bases and J lost 5 bases. The whole variable domain, remainder taken from reference TRBV13 and TRBJ2-7, is AAGVIQSPRHLIKEKRETATLKCYPIPRHDTVYWYQQGPGQDPQFLISFYEKMQSDKGSIPDRFSAQQFSDYHSELNMSSLELGDSALYFCASSINSGGDEQYFGPGTRLTVT.

The CDR3 nucleotides are TGTGCCAGCAGTTTACGGCCCTACGAGCAGTACTTC. Translated: CASSLRPYEQYF. The J gene is TRBJ2-7, the V gene TRBV28; no reliable D call. There are 12 residues in the CDR3. The germline gives CDR1 MDHEN, CDR2 SYDVKM. The V end was cut by 2 bases, the J end by 2 bases, with 4 bases between.

The rearrangement links TRBV30 to TRBJ1-1; D gene uncertain. The CDR3 consists of 13 residues. Germline CDR1 and CDR2: GTSNPN and SVGIG (reference sequence). V lost 4 bases and J 9 bases, leaving 18 bases between the germline ends. The CDR3 here is CAWNGPAGDKAFF. The CDR3, as DNA: TGTGCCTGGAATGGACCCGCCGGGGATAAAGCTTTCTTT. Filled out from reference TRBV30 and TRBJ1-1, the complete variable domain reads SQTIHQWPATLVQPVGSPLSLECTVEGTSNPNLYWYRQAAGRGLQLLFYSVGIGQISSEVPQNLSASRPQDRQFILSSKKLLLSDSGFYLCAWNGPAGDKAFFGQGTRLTVV.

This chain joins TRBV19 and TRBJ2-5, with D unresolved. The CDR3 spans 14 residues. CDR1 and CDR2 from the germline V gene are LNHDA and SQIVND (reference sequence). V was pared by 3 bases and J by 4 bases, with 12 bases between. As DNA, the CDR3 is TGTGCCAGTAGTATTGGGCAGCCCCCAGAGACCCAGTACTTC. This codes for CASSIGQPPETQYF.

The rearrangement links TRBV5-1 to TRBJ2-6; D gene ambiguous. V lost 1 base to trimming and J lost 1 base, with 6 bases between them. This CDR3 contains 15 residues. CDR1 and CDR2 from the germline V gene are SGHRS and YFSETQ. CDR3 loop: CASSLLESGANVLTF. The CDR3 coding sequence is TGCGCCAGCAGCTTGTTGGAATCTGGGGCCAACGTCCTGACTTTC.

This sequence joins TRBV2 and TRBJ1-2, with 8 bases that match TRBD1. Germline-derived CDR1 and CDR2 are SNHLY and FYNNEI. There are 15 residues in the CDR3. The V gene end was trimmed by 4 bases and the J gene end by 4 bases; junction bases not matched to a gene: 8. The CDR3 loop is CASSGQGAQIYGYTF. CDR3 in DNA: TGTGCCAGCAGTGGTCAGGGGGCCCAGATCTATGGCTACACCTTC.

The chain couples TRBV13 to TRBJ1-1; perhaps TRBD1 as D (5 bases). There are 15 residues in the CDR3. V dropped 5 bases and J dropped 4 bases, with 17 bases sitting between them. Germline loops: CDR1 PRHDT, CDR2 FYEKMQ (reference sequence). In DNA, the CDR3 is TGTGCCAGCAGCATTATCGGGACTCAGGGCACTGAAGCTTTCTTT. Amino acids: CASSIIGTQGTEAFF. Looking up the rest from reference TRBV13 and TRBJ1-1 gives the full variable domain: AAGVIQSPRHLIKEKRETATLKCYPIPRHDTVYWYQQGPGQDPQFLISFYEKMQSDKGSIPDRFSAQQFSDYHSELNMSSLELGDSALYFCASSIIGTQGTEAFFGQGTRLTVV.

This chain uses TRBV5-1 with TRBJ1-5; D may be TRBD1 (5 bases). V lost 4 bases, J lost 6 bases, and 17 bases lay in between. The CDR3 loop spans 15 amino acids. Germline V gene sequence: CDR1 SGHRS, CDR2 YFSETQ. As DNA, the CDR3 is TGCGCCAGCAGCCGGGACGGGTCAGAGGGTCAGCCCCAGCATTTT. This sequence encodes CASSRDGSEGQPQHF.

The genes are TRBV9 and TRBJ2-1, with 16 bases lining up with TRBD2. Germline loops: CDR1 SGDLS, CDR2 YYNGEE. The J segment lost 7 bases and the V segment lost 0 bases, leaving 7 bases of the junction unmatched. The CDR3 is 18 residues long. The CDR3 region is CASSVGPGLAGGLNEQFF. As DNA, the CDR3 is TGTGCCAGCAGCGTAGGCCCGGGACTAGCGGGGGGGTTGAATGAGCAGTTCTTC. Variable domain in full (rest from reference TRBV9 and TRBJ2-1): DSGVTQTPKHLITATGQRVTLRCSPRSGDLSVYWYQQSLDQGLQFLIQYYNGEERAKGNILERFSAQQFPDLHSELNLSSLELGDSALYFCASSVGPGLAGGLNEQFFGPGTRLTVL.

The chain links TRBV18 to TRBJ1-4; 9 nucleotides agree with TRBD1. The CDR3 extends over 16 amino acids. V was pared by 4 bases and J by 11 bases, with 14 bases of the junction left unmatched. The germline V gene has CDR1 KGHSH and CDR2 LQKENI. CDR3 sequence: CASSLIPTGTGSKLFF. The CDR3 DNA sequence: TGTGCCAGCTCACTTATCCCGACCGGGACAGGGTCCAAACTGTTTTTT.

This clone came up once. The chain links TRBV6-5 to TRBJ2-4; TRBD1 matches at 7 bases. J gave up 13 bases and V 5 bases, and 5 bases lay outside the gene matches. The CDR3 contains 11 residues. In germline, CDR1 is MNHEY, CDR2 SVGAGI. The CDR3 DNA reads TGTGCCAGCAGTACAGGGGAACGGCAGTACTTC. It is translated as CASSTGERQYF.

The chain uses TRBV5-4 and TRBJ1-4, with D possibly being TRBD1 (5 bases). CDR1 and CDR2 from the germline V gene are SGHNT and YYREEE (reference sequence). Trimming removed 5 bases at V and 0 bases at J, with 11 bases between. The CDR3 length is 15 residues. The CDR3, as DNA: TGTGCCAGCAGACCCCAGGGCTCAACTAATGAAAAACTGTTTTTT. Its protein is CASRPQGSTNEKLFF.

CDR3 region: CASRAGHGADTQYF. The CDR3 nucleotides are TGTGCCAGTAGAGCGGGTCATGGGGCAGATACGCAGTATTTT. The chain is built from TRBV19 and TRBJ2-3, with a weak D call TRBD2 (6 bases). V lost 6 bases and J 4 bases, leaving 14 bases between the germline ends. CDR1 is LNHDA and CDR2 is SQIVND in the germline V gene (reference sequence). This CDR3 is 14 amino acids long. The full variable domain, completed using reference TRBV19 and TRBJ2-3, is DGGITQSPKYLFRKEGQNVTLSCEQNLNHDAMYWYRQDPGQGLRLIYYSQIVNDFQKGDIAEGYSVSREKKESFPLTVTSAQKNPTAFYLCASRAGHGADTQYFGPGTRLTVL.